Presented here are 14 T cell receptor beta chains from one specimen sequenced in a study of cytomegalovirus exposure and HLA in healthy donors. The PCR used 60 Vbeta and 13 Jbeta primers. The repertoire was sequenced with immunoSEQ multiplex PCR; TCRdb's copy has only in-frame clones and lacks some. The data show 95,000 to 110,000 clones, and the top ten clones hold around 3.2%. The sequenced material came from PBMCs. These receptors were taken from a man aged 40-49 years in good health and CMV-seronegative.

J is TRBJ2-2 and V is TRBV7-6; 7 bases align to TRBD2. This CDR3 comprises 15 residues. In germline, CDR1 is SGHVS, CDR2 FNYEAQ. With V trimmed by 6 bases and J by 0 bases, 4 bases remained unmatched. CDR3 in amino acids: CASRALASNTGELFF. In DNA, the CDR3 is TGTGCCAGCAGGGCACTAGCGTCGAACACCGGGGAGCTGTTTTTT.

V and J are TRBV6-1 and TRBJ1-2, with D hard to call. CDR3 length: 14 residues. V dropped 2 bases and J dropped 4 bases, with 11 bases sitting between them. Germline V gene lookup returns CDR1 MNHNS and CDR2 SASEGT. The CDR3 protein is CASSEYPGSYGYTF. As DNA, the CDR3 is TGTGCCAGCAGTGAATATCCAGGCAGCTATGGCTACACCTTC.

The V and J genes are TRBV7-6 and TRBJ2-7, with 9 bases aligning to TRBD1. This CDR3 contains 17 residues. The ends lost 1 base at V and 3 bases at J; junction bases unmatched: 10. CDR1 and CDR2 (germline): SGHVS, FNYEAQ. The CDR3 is CASSLEWGRQGVYEQYF. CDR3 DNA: TGTGCCAGCAGCTTAGAATGGGGGAGACAGGGGGTCTACGAGCAGTACTTC.

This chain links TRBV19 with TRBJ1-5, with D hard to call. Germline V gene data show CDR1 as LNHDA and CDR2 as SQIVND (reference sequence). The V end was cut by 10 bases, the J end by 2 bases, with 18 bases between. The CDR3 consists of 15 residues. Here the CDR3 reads CATYGVTEGNQPQHF. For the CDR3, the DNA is TGTGCCACGTACGGGGTGACCGAAGGCAATCAGCCCCAGCATTTT.

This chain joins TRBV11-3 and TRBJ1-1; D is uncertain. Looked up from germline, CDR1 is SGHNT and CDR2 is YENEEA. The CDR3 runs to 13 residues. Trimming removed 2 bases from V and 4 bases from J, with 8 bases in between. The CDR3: CASSLLTATEAFF. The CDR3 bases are TGTGCCAGCAGCTTATTGACTGCCACTGAAGCTTTCTTT.

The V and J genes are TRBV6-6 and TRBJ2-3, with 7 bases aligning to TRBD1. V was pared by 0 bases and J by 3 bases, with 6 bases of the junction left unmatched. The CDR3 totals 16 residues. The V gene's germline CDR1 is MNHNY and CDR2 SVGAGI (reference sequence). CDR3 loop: CASSYSTTGSTDTQYF. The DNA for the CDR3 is TGTGCCAGCAGTTACTCCACGACAGGGAGTACAGATACGCAGTATTTT.

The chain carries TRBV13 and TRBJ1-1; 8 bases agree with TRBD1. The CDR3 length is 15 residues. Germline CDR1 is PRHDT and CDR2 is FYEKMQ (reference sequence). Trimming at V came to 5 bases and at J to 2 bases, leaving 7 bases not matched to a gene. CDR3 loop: CASSGDRRFNTEAFF. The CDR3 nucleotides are TGTGCCAGCAGCGGGGACAGGAGGTTCAACACTGAAGCTTTCTTT.

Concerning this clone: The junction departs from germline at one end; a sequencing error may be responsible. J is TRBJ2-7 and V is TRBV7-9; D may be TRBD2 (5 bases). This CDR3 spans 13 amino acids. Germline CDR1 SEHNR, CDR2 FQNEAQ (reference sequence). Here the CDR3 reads CASSRLGVYKQYF. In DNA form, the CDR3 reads TGTGCCAGCAGCCGCCTCGGGGTCTACAAGCAGTACTTC.

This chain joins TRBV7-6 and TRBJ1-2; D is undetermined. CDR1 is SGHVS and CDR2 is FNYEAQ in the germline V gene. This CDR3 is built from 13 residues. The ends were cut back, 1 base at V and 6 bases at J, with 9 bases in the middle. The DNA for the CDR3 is TGTGCCAGCAGCTTAGGTCGCGGAGATGGCTACACCTTC. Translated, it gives CASSLGRGDGYTF. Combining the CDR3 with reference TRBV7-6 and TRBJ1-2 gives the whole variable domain GAGVSQSPRYKVTKRGQDVALRCDPISGHVSLYWYRQALGQGPEFLTYFNYEAQQDKSGLPNDRFSAERPEGSISTLTIQRTEQRDSAMYRCASSLGRGDGYTFGSGTRLTVV.

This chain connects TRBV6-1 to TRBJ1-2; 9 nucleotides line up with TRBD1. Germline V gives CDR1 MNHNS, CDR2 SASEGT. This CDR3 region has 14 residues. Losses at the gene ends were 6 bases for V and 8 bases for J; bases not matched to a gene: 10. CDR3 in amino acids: CASRGTGSSGGYTF. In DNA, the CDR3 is TGTGCCAGCAGAGGGACAGGGTCCTCAGGAGGCTACACCTTC.

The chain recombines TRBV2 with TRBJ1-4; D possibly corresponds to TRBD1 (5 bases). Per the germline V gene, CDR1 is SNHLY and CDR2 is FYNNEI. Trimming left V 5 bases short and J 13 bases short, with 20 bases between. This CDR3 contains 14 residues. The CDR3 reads CASSLGRGEYRLFF. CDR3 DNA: TGTGCCAGCAGTTTGGGACGGGGGGAATATAGACTGTTTTTT.

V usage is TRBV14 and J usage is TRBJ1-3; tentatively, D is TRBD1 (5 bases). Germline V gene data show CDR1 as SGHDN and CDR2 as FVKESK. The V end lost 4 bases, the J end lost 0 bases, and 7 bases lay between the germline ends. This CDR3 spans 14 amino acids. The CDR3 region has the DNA TGTGCCAGCAGCCCTACAGGCTCTGGAAACACCATATATTTT. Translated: CASSPTGSGNTIYF.

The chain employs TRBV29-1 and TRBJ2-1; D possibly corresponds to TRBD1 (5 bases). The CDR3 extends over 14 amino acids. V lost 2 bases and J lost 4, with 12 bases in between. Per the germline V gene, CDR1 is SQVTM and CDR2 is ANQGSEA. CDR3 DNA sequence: TGCAGCGTTGAACAGGACAAGCCGTACAATGAGCAGTTCTTC. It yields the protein CSVEQDKPYNEQFF.

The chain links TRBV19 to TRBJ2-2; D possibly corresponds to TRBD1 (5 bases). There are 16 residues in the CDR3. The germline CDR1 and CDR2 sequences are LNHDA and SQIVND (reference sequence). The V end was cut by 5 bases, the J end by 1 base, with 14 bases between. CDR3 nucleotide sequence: TGTGCCAGTAGTTTCCCCTCCAGGGAGAACACCGGGGAGCTGTTTTTT. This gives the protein CASSFPSRENTGELFF.